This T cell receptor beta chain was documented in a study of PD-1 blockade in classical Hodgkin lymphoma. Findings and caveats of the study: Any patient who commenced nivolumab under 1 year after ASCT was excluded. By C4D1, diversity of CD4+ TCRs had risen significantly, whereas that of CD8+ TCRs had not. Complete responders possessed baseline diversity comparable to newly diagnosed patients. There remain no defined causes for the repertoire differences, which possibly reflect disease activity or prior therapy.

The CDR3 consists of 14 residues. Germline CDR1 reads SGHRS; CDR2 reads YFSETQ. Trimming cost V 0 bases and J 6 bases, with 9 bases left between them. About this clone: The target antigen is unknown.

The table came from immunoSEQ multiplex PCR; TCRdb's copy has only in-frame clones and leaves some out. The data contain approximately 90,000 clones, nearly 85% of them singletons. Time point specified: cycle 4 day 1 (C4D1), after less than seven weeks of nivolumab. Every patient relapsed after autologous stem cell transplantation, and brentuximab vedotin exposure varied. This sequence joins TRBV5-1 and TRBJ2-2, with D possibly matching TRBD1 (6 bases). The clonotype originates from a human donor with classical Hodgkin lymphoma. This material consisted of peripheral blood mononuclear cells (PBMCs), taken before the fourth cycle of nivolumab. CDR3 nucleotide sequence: TGCGCCAGCAGCTTGGCCCAGGGGTCCGGGGAGCTGTTTTTT. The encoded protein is CASSLAQGSGELFF.